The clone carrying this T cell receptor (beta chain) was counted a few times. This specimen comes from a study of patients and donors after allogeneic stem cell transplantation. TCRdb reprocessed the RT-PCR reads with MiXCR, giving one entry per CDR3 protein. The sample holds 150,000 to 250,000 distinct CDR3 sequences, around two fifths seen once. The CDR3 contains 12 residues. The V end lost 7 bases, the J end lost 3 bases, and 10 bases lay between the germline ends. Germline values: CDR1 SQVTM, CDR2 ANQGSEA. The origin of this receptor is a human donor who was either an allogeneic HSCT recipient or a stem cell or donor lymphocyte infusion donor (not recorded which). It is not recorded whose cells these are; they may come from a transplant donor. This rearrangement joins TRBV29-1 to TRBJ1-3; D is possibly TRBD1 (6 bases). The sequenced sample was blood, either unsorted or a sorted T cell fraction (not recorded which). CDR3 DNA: TGCAGCGCAGGGGAGGATGGAAACACCATATATTTT. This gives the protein CSAGEDGNTIYF. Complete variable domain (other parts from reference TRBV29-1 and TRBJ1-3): SAVISQKPSRDICQRGTSLTIQCQVDSQVTMMFWYRQQPGQSLTLIATANQGSEATYESGFVIDKFPISRPNLTFSTLTVSNMSPEDSSIYLCSAGEDGNTIYFGEGSWLTVV.